This TCR beta chain was sequenced in a study of lymphopenia after photon versus proton radiotherapy (dated by TCRdb to the late 2010s). For context, the study as a whole: Photon and proton radiation therapy were compared by the study for their immunological effects in patients with gastrointestinal tumors who developed high-grade lymphopenia. The 20 patients in the cohort had gastrointestinal tumors, were treated with either photon or proton therapy, and subsequently developed lymphopenia. The study aimed to characterize how the two radiation modalities differ in their impact on the immune system.

As for this clone: No cognate antigen has been identified for it. Per-base quality was not reported, and no clone a single base away is much larger than it.

Library creation used the immunoSEQ multiplex PCR assay. T cell repertoires were profiled by deep sequencing of rearranged TCR beta loci, alongside multiparametric flow cytometry. TCRdb mirrors the immuneACCESS table, restricted to in-frame sequences. Some clones are absent from its copies; in checked studies, under half trace to an unresolved V gene, and the reason for the others is unknown. The sample records about 50,000 clones, approximately 92% of which are singletons. The ten largest clones take up 18% of the sample. From the cysteine through the phenylalanine, the CDR3 covers 18 amino acids. The sequence is cut down to CDR3 DNA, 54 bases in frame from base 1. V lost 7 bases and J lost 1 base, and the count of bases not matched to a germline gene is 16. CDR1 and CDR2, per the germline V gene (reference sequence), are LNHDA and SQIVND. Study-wide findings and limitations: The survival association was assessed only in patients who died, and better survival with proton therapy was presented by the authors as a possibility rather than a demonstrated result. Among patients across the cohort who died, overall survival time showed an inverse correlation with a larger post-nadir drop in TCR diversity. After the lymphocyte count nadir, oligoclonal expansion, especially of CD8+ Temra cells, was observed in photon-treated repertoires, and the drop in diversity was driven by this expansion. During treatment, patients who received proton therapy stayed relatively stable, whereas patients who received photon therapy lost naive T cells and TCR diversity and gained effector/memory populations.

The specimen was peripheral blood, collected from a patient treated with photon-based radiotherapy. The TCR originated in a woman aged 40-49 years with cholangiocarcinoma. Recombination linked TRBV19 to TRBJ1-2; 9 bases in the middle match TRBD1. The nucleotide sequence reads TGTGCCAGTAATAAAATATGGGACAGGGAGGCCAATAACTATGGCTACACCTTC. This sequence encodes CASNKIWDREANNYGYTF. The CDR3 plus the reference TRBV19 and TRBJ1-2 genes for the other parts give the full variable domain: DGGITQSPKYLFRKEGQNVTLSCEQNLNHDAMYWYRQDPGQGLRLIYYSQIVNDFQKGDIAEGYSVSREKKESFPLTVTSAQKNPTAFYLCASNKIWDREANNYGYTFGSGTRLTVV.